The sample holds many counts of the clone carrying this TCR beta chain. V lost 1 base, J lost 6 bases, and 5 bases stayed unmatched. The CDR3 sequence is 14 residues long. Germline V gene sequence: CDR1 DFQATT, CDR2 SNEGSKA (reference sequence). TCRdb re-analysed the RT-PCR reads in MiXCR, keeping a single row per CDR3 protein. Of 150,000 to 200,000 distinct CDR3 sequences listed, approximately 12% are singletons. The source of the sample is a study of response to subunit inactivated influenza vaccine. The data also belong to a second study, concerning T cells expressing NK-cell markers. That work states: The authors generated TCR beta cDNA through 5'RACE template switching with UMIs.

This sequence joins TRBV20-1 and TRBJ2-2; TRBD2 matches 7 bases. This receptor was taken from a man aged 50 to 60 who received an inactivated influenza vaccine. The source was CD8+ T cells sorted from PBMCs, collected about 11 days after vaccination. The DNA of the CDR3 is TGCAGTGCTAGAGTTGAGGGAGGGCCCGGGGAGCTGTTTTTT. This translates into CSARVEGGPGELFF.